This T cell receptor beta chain derives from a study of blood T cell repertoires in COVID-19. The overall study: The United States, Italy and Spain were the sources of the acute and convalescent COVID-19 samples. T cells, B-cell-depleted T cells, or PBMCs provided the cDNA or gDNA that served as material.

Measured with immunoSEQ multiplex PCR; TCRdb has only the in-frame clones, and not every one. Of around 40,000 clones in the sample, 88% were seen once. V was trimmed by 6 bases and J by 6 bases, leaving 11 bases between them. CDR3 length: 11 amino acids. Looked up from germline, CDR1 is DFQATT and CDR2 is SNEGSKA (reference sequence). The rearrangement links TRBV20-1 to TRBJ1-2; D call uncertain. The clonotype originates from a human donor in a cohort sampled during active COVID-19. Sequenced material: peripheral blood. The CDR3 here is CSAREGHGYTF. CDR3 DNA: TGCAGTGCCCGGGAGGGCCATGGCTACACCTTC.